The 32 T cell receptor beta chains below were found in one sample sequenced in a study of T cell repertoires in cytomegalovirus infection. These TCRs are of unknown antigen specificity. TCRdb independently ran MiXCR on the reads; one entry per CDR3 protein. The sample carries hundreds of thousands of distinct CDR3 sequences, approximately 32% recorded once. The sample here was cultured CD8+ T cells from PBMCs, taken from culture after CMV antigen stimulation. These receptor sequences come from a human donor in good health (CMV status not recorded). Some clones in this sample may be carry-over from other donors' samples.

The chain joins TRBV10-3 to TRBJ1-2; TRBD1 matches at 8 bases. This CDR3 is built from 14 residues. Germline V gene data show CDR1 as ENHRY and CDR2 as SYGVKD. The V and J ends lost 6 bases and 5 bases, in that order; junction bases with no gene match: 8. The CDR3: CAIRPDREGYGYTF. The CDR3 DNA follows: TGTGCCATCAGGCCGGACAGGGAAGGTTATGGCTACACCTTC.

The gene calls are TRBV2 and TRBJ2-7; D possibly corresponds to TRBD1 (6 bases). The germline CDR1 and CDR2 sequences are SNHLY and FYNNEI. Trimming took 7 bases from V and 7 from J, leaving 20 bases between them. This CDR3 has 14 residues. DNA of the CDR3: TGTGCCAGCACCCTCAGGGGACCGCTTAGGGAGCAGTACTTC. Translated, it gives CASTLRGPLREQYF. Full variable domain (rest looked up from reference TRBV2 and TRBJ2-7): EPEVTQTPSHQVTQMGQEVILRCVPISNHLYFYWYRQILGQKVEFLVSFYNNEISEKSEIFDDQFSVERPDGSNFTLKIRSTKLEDSAMYFCASTLRGPLREQYFGPGTRLTVT.

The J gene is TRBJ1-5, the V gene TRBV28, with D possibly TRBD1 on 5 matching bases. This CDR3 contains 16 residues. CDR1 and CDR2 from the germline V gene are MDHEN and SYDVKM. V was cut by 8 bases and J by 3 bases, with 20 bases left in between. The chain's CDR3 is CASSIERGSYNQPQHF. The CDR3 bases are TGTGCCAGCTCAATAGAAAGGGGCAGTTACAATCAGCCCCAGCATTTT.

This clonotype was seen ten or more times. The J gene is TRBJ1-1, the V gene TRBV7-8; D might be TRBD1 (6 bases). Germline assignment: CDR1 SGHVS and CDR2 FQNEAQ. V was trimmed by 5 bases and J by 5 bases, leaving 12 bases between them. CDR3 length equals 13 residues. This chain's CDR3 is CASSRRGETEAFF. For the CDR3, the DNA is TGTGCCAGCAGCCGCAGGGGAGAAACTGAAGCTTTCTTT.

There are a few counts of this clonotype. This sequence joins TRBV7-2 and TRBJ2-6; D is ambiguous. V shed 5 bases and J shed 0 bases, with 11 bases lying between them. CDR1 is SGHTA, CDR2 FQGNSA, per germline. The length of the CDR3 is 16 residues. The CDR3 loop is CASSAPYYSGANVLTF. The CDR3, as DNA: TGTGCCAGCAGCGCACCATATTACTCTGGGGCCAACGTCCTGACTTTC.

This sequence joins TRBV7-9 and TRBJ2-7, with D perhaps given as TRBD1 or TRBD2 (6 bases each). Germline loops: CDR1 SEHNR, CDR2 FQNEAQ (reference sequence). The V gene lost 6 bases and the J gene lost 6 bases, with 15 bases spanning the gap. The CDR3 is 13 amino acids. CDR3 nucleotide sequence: TGTGCCAGCAGACCCCAGGGGAGGTTCGAGCAGTACTTC. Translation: CASRPQGRFEQYF.

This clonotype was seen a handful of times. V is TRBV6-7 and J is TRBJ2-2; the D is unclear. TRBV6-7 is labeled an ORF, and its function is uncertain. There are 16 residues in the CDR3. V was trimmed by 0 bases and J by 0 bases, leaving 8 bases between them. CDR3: CASSYSAASNTGELFF. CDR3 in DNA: TGTGCCAGCAGTTACTCGGCAGCTTCGAACACCGGGGAGCTGTTTTTT.

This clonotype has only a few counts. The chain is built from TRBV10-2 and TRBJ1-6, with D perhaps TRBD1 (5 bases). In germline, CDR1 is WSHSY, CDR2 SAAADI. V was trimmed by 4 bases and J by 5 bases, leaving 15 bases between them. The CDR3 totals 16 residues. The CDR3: CASSGATGLDNSPLHF. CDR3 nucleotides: TGCGCCAGCAGTGGGGCGACGGGGCTGGATAATTCACCCCTCCACTTT.

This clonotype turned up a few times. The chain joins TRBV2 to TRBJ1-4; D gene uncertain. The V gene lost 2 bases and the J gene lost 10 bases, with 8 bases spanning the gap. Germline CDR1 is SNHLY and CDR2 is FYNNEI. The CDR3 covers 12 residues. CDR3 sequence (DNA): TGTGCCAGCAGTGAAATTTCGGGAAAACTGTTTTTT. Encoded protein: CASSEISGKLFF.

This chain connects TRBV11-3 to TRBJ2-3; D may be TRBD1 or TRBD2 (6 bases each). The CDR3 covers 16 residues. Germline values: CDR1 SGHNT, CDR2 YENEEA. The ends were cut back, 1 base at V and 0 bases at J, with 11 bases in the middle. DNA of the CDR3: TGTGCCAGCAGCTTAGGACGGGGGCGTAGCACAGATACGCAGTATTTT. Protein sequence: CASSLGRGRSTDTQYF.

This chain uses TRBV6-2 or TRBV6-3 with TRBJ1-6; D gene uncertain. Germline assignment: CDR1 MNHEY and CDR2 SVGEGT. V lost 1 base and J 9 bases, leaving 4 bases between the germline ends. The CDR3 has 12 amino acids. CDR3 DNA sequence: TGTGCCAGCAGTTACTTCGCTTCACCCCTCCACTTT. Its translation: CASSYFASPLHF.

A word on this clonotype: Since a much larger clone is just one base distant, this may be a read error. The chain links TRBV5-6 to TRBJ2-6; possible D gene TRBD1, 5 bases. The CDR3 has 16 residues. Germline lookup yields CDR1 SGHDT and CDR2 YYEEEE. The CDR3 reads CASSLGHLIGASVLTF. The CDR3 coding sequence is TGTGCCAGCAGCTTGGGACACCTTATTGGGGCCAGCGTCCTGACTTTC.

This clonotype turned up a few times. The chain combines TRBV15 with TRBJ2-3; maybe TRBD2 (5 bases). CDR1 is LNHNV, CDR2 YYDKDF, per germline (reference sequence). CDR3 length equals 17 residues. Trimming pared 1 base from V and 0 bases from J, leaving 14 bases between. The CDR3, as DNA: TGTGCCACCAGCAGAGCACTGAGCGGCAGCAGCACAGATACGCAGTATTTT. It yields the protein CATSRALSGSSTDTQYF.

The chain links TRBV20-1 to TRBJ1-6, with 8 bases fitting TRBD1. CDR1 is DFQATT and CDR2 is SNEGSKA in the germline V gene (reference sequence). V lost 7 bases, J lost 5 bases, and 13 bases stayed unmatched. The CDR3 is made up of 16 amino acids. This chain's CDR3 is CSGLKGQGLDNSPLHF. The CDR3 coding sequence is TGCAGTGGGTTAAAAGGACAGGGCTTAGATAATTCACCCCTCCACTTT.

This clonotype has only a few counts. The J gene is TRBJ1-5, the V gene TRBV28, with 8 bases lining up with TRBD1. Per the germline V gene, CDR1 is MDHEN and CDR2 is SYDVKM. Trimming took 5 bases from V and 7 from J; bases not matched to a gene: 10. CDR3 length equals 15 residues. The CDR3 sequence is CASSPLQGARQPQHF. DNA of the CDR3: TGTGCCAGCAGTCCTCTTCAGGGGGCGAGGCAGCCCCAGCATTTT.

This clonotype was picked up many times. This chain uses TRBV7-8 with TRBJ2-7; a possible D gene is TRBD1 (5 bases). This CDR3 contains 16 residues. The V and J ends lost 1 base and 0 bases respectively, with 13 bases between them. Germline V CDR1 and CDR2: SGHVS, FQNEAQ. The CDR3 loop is CASSLGAGLSSYEQYV. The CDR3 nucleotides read TGTGCCAGCAGCTTAGGTGCAGGGCTTAGCTCCTACGAGCAGTACGTC.

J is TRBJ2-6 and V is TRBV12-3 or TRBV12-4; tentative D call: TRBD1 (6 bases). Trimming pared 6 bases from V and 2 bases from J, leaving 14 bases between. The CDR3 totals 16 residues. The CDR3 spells CASRNRDNTGANVLTF. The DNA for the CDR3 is TGTGCCAGCAGGAACCGGGACAACACTGGGGCCAACGTCCTGACTTTC.

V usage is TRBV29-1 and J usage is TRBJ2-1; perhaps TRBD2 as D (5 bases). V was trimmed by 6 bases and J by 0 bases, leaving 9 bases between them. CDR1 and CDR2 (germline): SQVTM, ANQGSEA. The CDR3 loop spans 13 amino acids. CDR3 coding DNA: TGCAGCGTGAGCGGAGGCTCCTACAATGAGCAGTTCTTC. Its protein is CSVSGGSYNEQFF.

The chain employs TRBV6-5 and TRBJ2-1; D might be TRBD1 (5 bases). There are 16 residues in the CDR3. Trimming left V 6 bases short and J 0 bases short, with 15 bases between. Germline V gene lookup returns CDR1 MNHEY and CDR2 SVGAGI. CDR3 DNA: TGTGCCAGCAGCCCTAGGTCAGGGATCTCCTACAATGAGCAGTTCTTC. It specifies CASSPRSGISYNEQFF.

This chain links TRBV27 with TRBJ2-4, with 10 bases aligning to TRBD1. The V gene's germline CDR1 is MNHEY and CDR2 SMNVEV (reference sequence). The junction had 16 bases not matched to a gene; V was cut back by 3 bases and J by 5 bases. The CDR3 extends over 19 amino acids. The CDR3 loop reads CASSLWGQGKAGAENIQYF. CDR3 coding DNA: TGTGCCAGCAGTTTGTGGGGACAGGGGAAGGCTGGTGCGGAAAACATTCAGTACTTC.

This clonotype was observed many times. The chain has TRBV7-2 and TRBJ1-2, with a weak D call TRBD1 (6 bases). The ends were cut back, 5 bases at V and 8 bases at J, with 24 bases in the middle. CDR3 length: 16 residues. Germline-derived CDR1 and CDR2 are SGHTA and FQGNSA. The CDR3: CASSPTSSDRPWGYTF. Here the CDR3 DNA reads TGTGCCAGCAGCCCAACCAGTAGCGACAGGCCTTGGGGCTACACCTTC.

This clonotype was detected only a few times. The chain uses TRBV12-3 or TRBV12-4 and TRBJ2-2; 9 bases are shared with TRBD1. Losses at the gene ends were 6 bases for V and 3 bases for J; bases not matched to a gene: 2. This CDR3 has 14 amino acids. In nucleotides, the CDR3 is TGTGCCAGCAGCGGGACAGGGCACACCGGGGAGCTGTTTTTT. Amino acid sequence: CASSGTGHTGELFF.

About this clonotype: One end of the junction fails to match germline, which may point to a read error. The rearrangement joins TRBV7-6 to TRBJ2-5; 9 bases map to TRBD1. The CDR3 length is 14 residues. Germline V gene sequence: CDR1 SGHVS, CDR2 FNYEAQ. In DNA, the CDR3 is TGTACCAGCAGGCCTGGACAGGGGTGGGAGACCCAGTACTTC. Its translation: CTSRPGQGWETQYF.

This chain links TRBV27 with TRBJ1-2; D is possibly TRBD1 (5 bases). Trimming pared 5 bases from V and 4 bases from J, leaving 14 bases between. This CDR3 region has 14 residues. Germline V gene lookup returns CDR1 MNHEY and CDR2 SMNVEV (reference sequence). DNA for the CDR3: TGTGCCAGCAGTCAAACCGGGGCGCTCTATGGCTACACCTTC. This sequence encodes CASSQTGALYGYTF.

This CDR3 is CASSLEGVPDRTEAFF. CDR3 DNA: TGTGCCAGCAGTTTAGAGGGGGTTCCTGATCGCACTGAAGCTTTCTTT. J is TRBJ1-1 and V is TRBV12-3 or TRBV12-4; weak D call: TRBD1 (6 bases). The CDR3 is 16 amino acids. V was cut by 1 base and J by 4 bases, with 16 bases left in between.

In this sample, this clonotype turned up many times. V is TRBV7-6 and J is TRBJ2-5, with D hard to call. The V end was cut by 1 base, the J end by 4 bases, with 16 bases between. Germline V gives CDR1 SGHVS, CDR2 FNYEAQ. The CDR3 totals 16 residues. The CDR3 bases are TGTGCCAGCAGCTTAGTTGTCGGGCAGGCCGGAGAGACCCAGTACTTC. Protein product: CASSLVVGQAGETQYF.

The CDR3 is CASSSNDDIQETQYF. Here the CDR3 DNA reads TGTGCCAGTAGTAGTAACGACGACATCCAAGAGACCCAGTACTTC. This chain links TRBV19 with TRBJ2-5; D gene unclear. CDR1 is LNHDA and CDR2 is SQIVND in the germline V gene (reference sequence). The CDR3 covers 15 residues. V shed 4 bases and J shed 1 base, with 13 bases lying between them.

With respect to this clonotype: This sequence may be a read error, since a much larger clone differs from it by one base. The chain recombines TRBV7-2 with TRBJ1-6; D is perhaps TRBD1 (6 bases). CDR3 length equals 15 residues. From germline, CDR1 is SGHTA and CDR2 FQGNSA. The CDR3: CASSSPGQINSHLHF. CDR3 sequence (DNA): TGTGCCAGCAGCTCGCCGGGACAAATTAATTCACACCTCCACTTT.

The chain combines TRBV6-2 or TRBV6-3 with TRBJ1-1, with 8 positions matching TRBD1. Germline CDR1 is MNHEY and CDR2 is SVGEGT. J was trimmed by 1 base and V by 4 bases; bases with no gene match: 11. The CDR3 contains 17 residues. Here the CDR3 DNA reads TGTGCCAGCAGTTCCCCCGACAGGGGAGTGAAGAACACTGAAGCTTTCTTT. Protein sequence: CASSSPDRGVKNTEAFF.

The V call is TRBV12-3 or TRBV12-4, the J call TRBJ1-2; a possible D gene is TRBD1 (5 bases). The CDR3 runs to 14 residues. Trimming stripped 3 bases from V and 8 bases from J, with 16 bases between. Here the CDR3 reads CASSFNLFGGGYTF. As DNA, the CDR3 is TGTGCCAGCAGTTTTAACTTGTTCGGGGGAGGCTACACCTTC.

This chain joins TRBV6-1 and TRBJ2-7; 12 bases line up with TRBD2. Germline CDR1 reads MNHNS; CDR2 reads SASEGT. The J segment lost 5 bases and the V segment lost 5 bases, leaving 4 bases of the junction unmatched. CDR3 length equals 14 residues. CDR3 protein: CASSRLAGDHEQYV. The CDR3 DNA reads TGTGCCAGCAGTCGACTAGCGGGGGATCACGAGCAGTACGTC.

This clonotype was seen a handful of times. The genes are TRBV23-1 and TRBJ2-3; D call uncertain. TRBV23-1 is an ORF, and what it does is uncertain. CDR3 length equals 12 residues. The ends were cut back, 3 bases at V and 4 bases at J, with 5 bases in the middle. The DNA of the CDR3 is TGCGCCAGCAGTCACCGGCCAGATACGCAGTATTTT. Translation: CASSHRPDTQYF.